The 23 T cell receptor beta chains below come from one sample, sequenced in a study of T cell responses to AZD1222 COVID-19 vaccine. The method was immunoSEQ multiplex PCR; TCRdb's version includes in-frame clones alone and lacks a portion of them. The table records some 140,000 clones, roughly 90% of them present only once. The specimen comprised peripheral blood, sampled on day 0 of AZD1222 vaccination. The origin of the receptors is an adult in good health.

Only a few counts were recorded for this clone. The chain uses TRBV7-8 and TRBJ2-1; the match to TRBD2 covers 11 bases. With V trimmed by 1 base and J by 7 bases, 0 bases remained unmatched. Germline CDR1 reads SGHVS; CDR2 reads FQNEAQ. The length of the CDR3 is 14 residues. The CDR3 reads CASSLGTSGNEQFF. Here the CDR3 DNA reads TGTGCCAGCAGCTTAGGGACTAGCGGGAATGAGCAGTTCTTC.

V and J are TRBV27 and TRBJ2-7; weak D call: TRBD1 (6 bases). The germline V gene has CDR1 MNHEY and CDR2 SMNVEV (reference sequence). Between the trimmed V and J ends, which lost 5 bases and 8 bases, there was a span of 16 bases. The CDR3 consists of 13 residues. CDR3 in amino acids: CASSALHRVQQYF. DNA of the CDR3: TGTGCCAGCAGTGCGCTACACAGGGTACAGCAGTACTTC.

V and J are TRBV28 and TRBJ2-3; the D is unclear. CDR1 MDHEN and CDR2 SYDVKM come from the germline V gene. This CDR3 region has 12 residues. With 5 bases removed from V and 4 bases from J, the gap between germline ends came to 7 bases. The CDR3 reads CASSRSPDTQYF. CDR3 bases: TGTGCCAGCAGTCGATCCCCAGATACGCAGTATTTT.

This clone was observed once. The V call is TRBV27, the J call TRBJ2-1, with 11 bases fitting TRBD2. J lost 8 bases, V lost 5 bases, and 11 bases had no gene match. Germline V gene sequence: CDR1 MNHEY, CDR2 SMNVEV (reference sequence). There are 16 residues in the CDR3. The CDR3 loop reads CASSPVAGGPFDEQFF. Here the CDR3 DNA reads TGTGCCAGCAGTCCCGTAGCGGGAGGGCCTTTCGATGAGCAGTTCTTC.

The chain carries TRBV25-1 and TRBJ2-3; 8 bases are a match to TRBD2. The ends lost 7 bases at V and 0 bases at J; junction bases unmatched: 3. This CDR3 is built from 14 residues. The V gene's germline CDR1 is MGHDK and CDR2 SYGVNS. The DNA of the CDR3 is TGTGCCAGCAACTTAGCGGGGAGCACAGATACGCAGTATTTT. Its translation: CASNLAGSTDTQYF.

The rearrangement joins TRBV6-6 to TRBJ1-3; no clear D gene. CDR3 size: 14 residues. V lost 0 bases and J 3 bases, leaving 6 bases between the germline ends. Germline CDR1 reads MNHNY; CDR2 reads SVGAGI (reference sequence). CDR3 region: CASSYSQSGNTIYF. CDR3 sequence (DNA): TGTGCCAGCAGTTACTCTCAAAGTGGAAACACCATATATTTT.

This clone was picked up one time. This chain connects TRBV5-4 to TRBJ1-1; D is possibly TRBD1 (6 bases). The germline V and J ends were trimmed by 2 bases and 7 bases, with 12 bases remaining between them. Germline loops: CDR1 SGHNT, CDR2 YYREEE (reference sequence). CDR3 size: 13 residues. The CDR3: CASSFARGVEAFF. Written as DNA, the CDR3 is TGTGCCAGCAGCTTTGCGAGGGGGGTTGAAGCTTTCTTT.

V usage is TRBV4-3 and J usage is TRBJ2-4; 8 bases line up with TRBD2. The germline gives CDR1 LGHNA, CDR2 YSLEER. There are 15 residues in the CDR3. The V segment lost 5 bases and the J segment 5 bases; nucleotides outside the gene matches: 8. For the CDR3, the DNA is TGCGCCAGCAGCACCATGGCACTAGCGGAAAACATTCAGTACTTC. Translated, it gives CASSTMALAENIQYF.

The V and J genes are TRBV2 and TRBJ2-7; no clear D. The CDR3 runs to 14 residues. V lost 8 bases, J lost 2 bases, and 16 bases lay in between. Germline CDR1 is SNHLY and CDR2 is FYNNEI. This chain's CDR3 is CASYDGSFTYEQYF. The DNA for the CDR3 is TGTGCCAGCTATGATGGCAGTTTCACCTACGAGCAGTACTTC.

The chain links TRBV12-3 or TRBV12-4 to TRBJ1-1, with D perhaps matching TRBD1 (6 bases). There are 12 residues in the CDR3. The germline V and J ends were trimmed by 5 bases and 8 bases, with 12 bases remaining between them. CDR3 loop: CASSPGQPEAFF. The CDR3 DNA reads TGTGCCAGCAGTCCCGGACAGCCGGAAGCTTTCTTT.

This clone came up once. In DNA, the CDR3 is TGTGCCAGCAGCCAAGGCACTAGCGGGGACTCCTACGAGCAGTACTTC. Protein product: CASSQGTSGDSYEQYF. The V gene is TRBV3-1 (or the pseudogene TRBV3-2), the J gene TRBJ2-7; 10 bases match TRBD2. J was trimmed by 0 bases and V by 1 base; bases with no gene match: 3. This CDR3 has 16 amino acids. Germline lookup yields CDR1 LGHDT and CDR2 YNNKEL (reference sequence).

The rearrangement uses TRBV6-5 and TRBJ1-3; D not resolved. The germline CDR1 and CDR2 sequences are MNHEY and SVGAGI. The V end lost 6 bases, the J end lost 0 bases, and 9 bases lay between the germline ends. The CDR3 length is 14 residues. CDR3 protein: CASRKPASGNTIYF. CDR3 nucleotides: TGTGCCAGCAGAAAACCAGCCTCTGGAAACACCATATATTTT.

The V call is TRBV6-5, the J call TRBJ1-6; no reliable D call. V lost 6 bases and J lost 2, with 11 bases in between. Germline V gives CDR1 MNHEY, CDR2 SVGAGI. The CDR3 totals 15 residues. The CDR3 bases are TGTGCCAGCAGGAGGGATTCCACCTATAATTCACCCCTCCACTTT. Protein: CASRRDSTYNSPLHF.

The sample holds one count of this clone. J is TRBJ1-6 and V is TRBV19; no clear D gene. This CDR3 has 14 amino acids. Looked up from germline, CDR1 is LNHDA and CDR2 is SQIVND (reference sequence). Deletions cut 4 bases from V and 8 bases from J, with 12 bases between. This CDR3 is CASSTLQKYSPLHF. The CDR3 DNA is TGTGCCAGTAGTACGTTACAGAAGTATTCACCCCTCCACTTT.

The chain is built from TRBV6-5 and TRBJ2-5; no reliable D call. CDR1 and CDR2 from the germline V gene are MNHEY and SVGAGI. The CDR3 is 13 residues long. Trimming stripped 2 bases from V and 2 bases from J, with 6 bases between. CDR3: CASSYQGQETQYF. CDR3 bases: TGTGCCAGCAGTTACCAAGGACAAGAGACCCAGTACTTC.

The chain combines TRBV11-2 with TRBJ1-1; no clear D gene. The CDR3 contains 16 residues. Looked up from germline, CDR1 is SGHAT and CDR2 is FQNNGV. Trimming took off 0 bases at V and 1 base at J, with 12 bases between the two ends. The CDR3 DNA reads TGTGCCAGCAGCTTAGAATTTAAGGTAAAGAACACTGAAGCTTTCTTT. Protein: CASSLEFKVKNTEAFF.

The chain has TRBV3-1 (or the pseudogene TRBV3-2) and TRBJ2-3, with 9 bases lining up with TRBD2. Germline V gene sequence: CDR1 LGHDT, CDR2 YNNKEL (reference sequence). The CDR3 spans 16 residues. V was pared by 4 bases and J by 3 bases, with 8 bases of the junction left unmatched. CDR3 coding DNA: TGTGCCAGCAGCCTTCGTAGCGGGAGCGGGACAGATACGCAGTATTTT. Translated, it gives CASSLRSGSGTDTQYF.

V gene TRBV10-1 combines with J gene TRBJ1-2; unclear D gene. V lost 9 bases to trimming and J lost 11 bases, with 10 bases between them. The CDR3 extends over 9 amino acids. CDR1 and CDR2 (germline): WNHNN, SYGVQD (reference sequence). CDR3 amino acids: CARRREYTF. CDR3 nucleotide sequence: TGCGCCAGAAGGAGGGAGTACACCTTC.

The rearrangement links TRBV20-1 to TRBJ2-6; no clear D. CDR3 length equals 15 residues. V was cut by 3 bases and J by 2 bases, with 11 bases left in between. Germline V gives CDR1 DFQATT, CDR2 SNEGSKA (reference sequence). The CDR3 DNA reads as TGCAGTGCTAGTTCCCCCGGGCCTGGGGCCAACGTCCTGACTTTC. Amino acid sequence: CSASSPGPGANVLTF.

This clone was counted once. The chain links TRBV27 to TRBJ1-2; 10 nucleotides match TRBD1. Germline V CDR1 and CDR2: MNHEY, SMNVEV (reference sequence). CDR3 length equals 14 residues. Unmatched junction bases numbered 8, after V lost 3 bases and J lost 10 bases. The CDR3 DNA reads as TGTGCCAGCAGTTTCCTGGGACAGGGGACGGACTACACCTTC. It encodes CASSFLGQGTDYTF.

The rearrangement uses TRBV29-1 and TRBJ1-6; D is perhaps TRBD1 (6 bases). The CDR3 sequence is 11 residues long. V dropped 3 bases and J dropped 14 bases, with 11 bases sitting between them. The germline gives CDR1 SQVTM, CDR2 ANQGSEA. DNA of the CDR3: TGCAGCGTTGACGAGGGGGATACCCTCCACTTT. Translating it yields CSVDEGDTLHF.

The rearrangement links TRBV29-1 to TRBJ1-2; D unresolved. The CDR3 totals 14 residues. Between the trimmed V and J ends, which lost 2 bases and 0 bases, there was a span of 10 bases. The germline gives CDR1 SQVTM, CDR2 ANQGSEA. The CDR3 DNA reads as TGCAGCGTTGAATCACGGTTGACTAACTATGGCTACACCTTC. Its translation is CSVESRLTNYGYTF.

This sequence joins TRBV28 and TRBJ1-1; D perhaps matches TRBD1 (5 bases). Germline values: CDR1 MDHEN, CDR2 SYDVKM. The CDR3 is 14 residues long. Trimming shortened V by 1 base and J by 6 bases, and 12 bases separated the two germline ends. As DNA, the CDR3 is TGTGCCAGCAGTTTATTTAGGGGATTCTCTGAAGCTTTCTTT. The encoded protein is CASSLFRGFSEAFF.